Presented here are 11 T cell receptor beta chains from one specimen sequenced in a study of OX40 agonist ivuxolimab in advanced cancers. Clones were sequenced by immunoSEQ multiplex PCR, and TCRdb holds only the in-frame ones, with some missing. There are 50,000 to 60,000 clones in the sample; over 65% occur only once, and more than 1.2% lies in the top ten. This material consisted of CD4+ or CD8+ T cells sorted from blood, taken in a trial of the OX40 agonist ivuxolimab. These receptors were collected from an adult with an advanced solid tumor such as melanoma, head and neck, liver or kidney cancer.

The chain is built from TRBV6-5 and TRBJ1-2; D not certain. The CDR3 spans 15 residues. The V end lost 5 bases, the J end lost 2 bases, and 15 bases lay between the germline ends. CDR1 is MNHEY and CDR2 is SVGAGI in the germline V gene. CDR3 bases: TGTGCCAGCAGTCCTATTACATTGGGAAACTATGGCTACACCTTC. Amino acid sequence: CASSPITLGNYGYTF.

The rearrangement uses TRBV5-1 and TRBJ2-1; 8 bases are shared with TRBD2. Germline CDR1 and CDR2: SGHRS and YFSETQ. J gave up 7 bases and V 4 bases, and 13 bases lay outside the gene matches. The CDR3 spans 16 residues. Here the CDR3 DNA reads TGCGCCAGCAGCAACCCCGGGGCGGGGGGTGTAAATGAGCAGTTCTTC. The encoded protein is CASSNPGAGGVNEQFF.

In this sample, this clone turned up once. The chain links TRBV4-3 to TRBJ1-1, with D possibly TRBD1 on 5 matching bases. Germline CDR1 and CDR2: LGHNA and YSLEER. CDR3 length: 15 residues. Between the trimmed V and J ends, which lost 1 base and 1 base, there was a span of 10 bases. CDR3 in DNA: TGCGCCAGCAGCCAAGGCGGGGCAGGGAACACTGAAGCTTTCTTT. Translating gives CASSQGGAGNTEAFF.

The chain employs TRBV28 and TRBJ2-1; possibly TRBD1 for D (6 bases). Germline lookup yields CDR1 MDHEN and CDR2 SYDVKM. The V gene lost 2 bases and the J gene lost 9 bases, with 8 bases spanning the gap. CDR3 size: 12 residues. CDR3 DNA sequence: TGTGCCAGCAGTTTAGGACAGCTTGAGCAGTTCTTC. It is translated as CASSLGQLEQFF.

This clone was seen a handful of times. V gene TRBV27 combines with J gene TRBJ2-5; no definite D call. Germline lookup yields CDR1 MNHEY and CDR2 SMNVEV (reference sequence). The V end lost 6 bases, the J end lost 4 bases, and 15 bases lay between the germline ends. The CDR3 spans 14 residues. CDR3 in DNA: TGTGCCAGCAGGCAAATGGGGTATGGAGAGACCCAGTACTTC. Its protein product is CASRQMGYGETQYF.

The V and J genes are TRBV7-9 and TRBJ1-6; no reliable D call. Germline CDR1 and CDR2: SEHNR and FQNEAQ (reference sequence). CDR3 size: 12 residues. V lost 5 bases, J lost 6 bases, and 5 bases lay in between. DNA of the CDR3: TGTGCCAGCAGCCTTATTAATTCACCCCTCCACTTT. Its protein product is CASSLINSPLHF.

The rearrangement joins TRBV4-3 to TRBJ1-1, with 8 nucleotides matching TRBD1. Losses at the gene ends were 0 bases for V and 2 bases for J; bases not matched to a gene: 8. Looked up from germline, CDR1 is LGHNA and CDR2 is YSLEER. CDR3 length: 17 residues. CDR3 DNA: TGCGCCAGCAGCCAAGATCGGCCCACAGGGGGAAACACTGAAGCTTTCTTT. It is translated as CASSQDRPTGGNTEAFF.

This chain uses TRBV6-5 with TRBJ1-5, with 7 bases fitting TRBD1. The V gene's germline CDR1 is MNHEY and CDR2 SVGAGI. V dropped 5 bases and J dropped 7; count of bases not matched to a gene: 8. The CDR3 has 14 residues. For the CDR3, the DNA is TGTGCCAGCAGTGACGACAGGGTGAGGCAGCCCCAGCATTTT. Translating it yields CASSDDRVRQPQHF.

This clone was counted between two and nine times. At one end the junction does not follow the germline gene, possibly because of a read error. This chain links TRBV29-1 with TRBJ1-1, with a weak D call TRBD1 (6 bases). Germline V lookup: CDR1 SQVTM, CDR2 ANQGSEA. There are 12 residues in the CDR3. CDR3 sequence reads: CSVGTGNSEAFF. CDR3 nucleotides: TGCAGCGTTGGTACAGGGAACAGTGAAGCTTTCTTT. Drawing the rest from reference TRBV29-1 and TRBJ1-1, the complete variable domain is SAVISQKPSRDICQRGTSLTIQCQVDSQVTMMFWYRQQPGQSLTLIATANQGSEATYESGFVIDKFPISRPNLTFSTLTVSNMSPEDSSIYLCSVGTGNSEAFFGQGTRLTVV.

The chain has TRBV7-2 and TRBJ2-7; D ambiguous. The CDR3 totals 14 residues. Per germline, CDR1 SGHTA and CDR2 FQGNSA. The V gene lost 1 base and the J gene lost 0 bases, with 7 bases spanning the gap. CDR3: CASSLGAASYEQYF. DNA for the CDR3: TGTGCCAGCAGCTTAGGGGCAGCCTCCTACGAGCAGTACTTC.

This chain connects TRBV19 to TRBJ2-5; D not certain. Germline CDR1 reads LNHDA; CDR2 reads SQIVND (reference sequence). This CDR3 has 12 amino acids. V dropped 3 bases and J dropped 4 bases, with 6 bases sitting between them. CDR3 residues: CASSIARETQYF. CDR3 coding DNA: TGTGCCAGTAGTATCGCCAGAGAGACCCAGTACTTC.